Listed below are T cell receptor beta chains from one sample, sequenced in a study of shared T cell receptors in the human thymus. Generated by immunoSEQ multiplex PCR, the TCRdb table keeps only in-frame clones and is missing some. The data show some 700,000 clones, roughly 85% seen once. Separately, the same data were catalogued under a study of human thymus T cells.

The sample taken for sequencing was thymocytes. These receptors originate from a girl under two years old with a congenital heart defect. Both conserved end residues are part of each CDR3. Each record gives: J gene, V gene, clone size, D gene, CDR3 DNA, CDR3 protein. The D gene is left open where the match is weak. The size entry is marked missing in some rows and otherwise reads once, few, many or a size class.

j_gene: TRBJ1-6
v_gene: TRBV6-5
abundance: NA
d_gene: NA
CDR3nt: TGTGCCAGTACCACCTTTCAGGGGTATGGTTCACCCCTCCACTTT
CDR3aa: CASTTFQGYGSPLHF

j_gene: TRBJ2-7
v_gene: TRBV7-9
abundance: NA
d_gene: TRBD1
CDR3nt: TGTGCCAGCAGCGTACAGGGGGTCGTCAACGAGCAGTACTTC
CDR3aa: CASSVQGVVNEQYF

j_gene: TRBJ1-4
v_gene: TRBV28
abundance: NA
d_gene: TRBD1
CDR3nt: TGTGCCAGCAGTTTCGAGGTGAGGACAGGGTGGAATGAAAAACTGTTTTTT
CDR3aa: CASSFEVRTGWNEKLFF

j_gene: TRBJ2-7
v_gene: TRBV27
abundance: NA
d_gene: TRBD1
CDR3nt: TGTGCCAGCAGTCTTAAGGGGCAAAAGACAGGGAGCGAGCAGTACTTC
CDR3aa: CASSLKGQKTGSEQYF

j_gene: TRBJ2-3
v_gene: TRBV9
abundance: NA
d_gene: TRBD1
CDR3nt: TGTGCCAGCAGCGTAGGAGGGGGCCGCACAGATACGCAGTATTTT
CDR3aa: CASSVGGGRTDTQYF

j_gene: TRBJ2-3
v_gene: TRBV5-6
abundance: NA
d_gene: TRBD1
CDR3nt: TGTGCCAGCAGCTGGGGACAGGGGTACACAGATACGCAGTATTTT
CDR3aa: CASSWGQGYTDTQYF

j_gene: TRBJ1-4
v_gene: TRBV28
abundance: NA
d_gene: TRBD1
CDR3nt: TGTGCCAGCAGCCCTACTCTATTGACAGGGGGGAAACTGTTTTTT
CDR3aa: CASSPTLLTGGKLFF

j_gene: TRBJ1-4
v_gene: TRBV19
abundance: NA
d_gene: NA
CDR3nt: TGTGCCAGTGGCGTAGGCTCCGGGACACCTGATGAAAAACTGTTTTTT
CDR3aa: CASGVGSGTPDEKLFF

j_gene: TRBJ2-5
v_gene: TRBV7-8
abundance: NA
d_gene: TRBD1
CDR3nt: TGTGCCAGCAGCCTACCTGAGGACAGGGTTTGGGGCCAAGAGACCCAGTACTTC
CDR3aa: CASSLPEDRVWGQETQYF

j_gene: TRBJ2-7
v_gene: TRBV13
abundance: NA
d_gene: NA
CDR3nt: TGTGCCAGCAGCTGGACTTTCTCCTCGTACGCCGAGCAGTACTTC
CDR3aa: CASSWTFSSYAEQYF

j_gene: TRBJ1-1
v_gene: TRBV5-1
abundance: NA
d_gene: TRBD1
CDR3nt: TGCGCCAGCAGGGCGACAGGGGGCGGTTTGGGCACTGAAGCTTTCTTT
CDR3aa: CASRATGGGLGTEAFF

j_gene: TRBJ2-4
v_gene: TRBV4-1
abundance: NA
d_gene: NA
CDR3nt: TGCGCCAGCAGCCCCCATCCGAGCAAGGCCAAAAACATTCAGTACTTC
CDR3aa: CASSPHPSKAKNIQYF

j_gene: TRBJ1-2
v_gene: TRBV28
abundance: NA
d_gene: TRBD1
CDR3nt: TGTGCCAGCAGTTTCAACAGGGGAGGCTACACCTTC
CDR3aa: CASSFNRGGYTF

j_gene: TRBJ2-1
v_gene: TRBV27
abundance: NA
d_gene: NA
CDR3nt: TGTGCCAGCAGTACAGGAATGACCTACAATGAGCAGTTCTTC
CDR3aa: CASSTGMTYNEQFF

j_gene: TRBJ2-2
v_gene: TRBV4-1
abundance: NA
d_gene: TRBD2
CDR3nt: TGCGCCAGCAGCCAAGGGAAGTGGGGGGGGACCCAGAACACCGGGGAGCTGTTTTTT
CDR3aa: CASSQGKWGGTQNTGELFF

j_gene: TRBJ1-3
v_gene: TRBV4-1
abundance: NA
d_gene: NA
CDR3nt: TGCGCCAGCAGCCAGGAACATTGGAGCTCTGGAAACACCATATATTTT
CDR3aa: CASSQEHWSSGNTIYF

j_gene: TRBJ2-1
v_gene: TRBV18
abundance: NA
d_gene: TRBD2
CDR3nt: TGTGCCAGCTCACCCAGACTAGCGGGGGGCCGGAGTTCCAATGAGCAGTTCTTC
CDR3aa: CASSPRLAGGRSSNEQFF

j_gene: TRBJ1-2
v_gene: TRBV4-1
abundance: NA
d_gene: NA
CDR3nt: TGCGCCAGCAGCCAGGGGGCCTCGTCAGGCTACACCTTC
CDR3aa: CASSQGASSGYTF

j_gene: TRBJ2-6
v_gene: TRBV7-9
abundance: once
d_gene: TRBD2
CDR3nt: TGTGCCACCCGAAGATCCCGAGCGGGGGGTTCGGTTGGGGCCAACGTCCTGACTTTC
CDR3aa: CATRRSRAGGSVGANVLTF

j_gene: TRBJ1-1
v_gene: TRBV6-5
abundance: few
d_gene: NA
CDR3nt: TGTGCCAGCAGTGGGGGACAGAACACTGAAGCTTTCTTT
CDR3aa: CASSGGQNTEAFF

j_gene: TRBJ2-2
v_gene: TRBV7-3
abundance: NA
d_gene: TRBD1
CDR3nt: TGTGCCAGCAGCTTAACGGGACAGGGGCCAAACACCGGGGAGCTGTTTTTT
CDR3aa: CASSLTGQGPNTGELFF

j_gene: TRBJ2-5
v_gene: TRBV6-6
abundance: NA
d_gene: TRBD1
CDR3nt: TGTGCCAGCAGGGGACAGGGGCAAGAGACCCAGTACTTC
CDR3aa: CASRGQGQETQYF

j_gene: TRBJ1-2
v_gene: TRBV4-1
abundance: NA
d_gene: TRBD1
CDR3nt: TGCGCCAGCAGCCAAGATAATCGTTCGGGACAGCCATATGGCTACACCTTC
CDR3aa: CASSQDNRSGQPYGYTF

j_gene: TRBJ2-1
v_gene: TRBV19
abundance: NA
d_gene: TRBD1
CDR3nt: TGTGCCAGTAGTATGCCCGGACAGGGGGCCCACAATGAGCAGTTCTTC
CDR3aa: CASSMPGQGAHNEQFF

j_gene: TRBJ1-6
v_gene: TRBV14
abundance: once
d_gene: NA
CDR3nt: TGTGCCAGCAGCCAAGATTGCAGCTATAATTCACCCCTCCACTTT
CDR3aa: CASSQDCSYNSPLHF

j_gene: TRBJ1-2
v_gene: TRBV5-6
abundance: once
d_gene: NA
CDR3nt: TGTGCCAGCAGCTTGGTGGGGTCAGGGCGAGCTAACTATGGCTACACCTTC
CDR3aa: CASSLVGSGRANYGYTF

j_gene: TRBJ1-1
v_gene: TRBV18
abundance: NA
d_gene: NA
CDR3nt: TGTGCCAGCTCATCGCCCGTGCGGAACACTGAAGCTTTCTTT
CDR3aa: CASSSPVRNTEAFF

j_gene: TRBJ1-2
v_gene: TRBV19
abundance: NA
d_gene: NA
CDR3nt: TGTGCCAGTAGTTGGCCCCCACCTCAAAACTATGGCTACACCTTC
CDR3aa: CASSWPPPQNYGYTF

j_gene: TRBJ2-2
v_gene: TRBV6-5
abundance: NA
d_gene: NA
CDR3nt: TGTGCCAGCAGATTAGACTCGCCGTACACCGGGGAGCTGTTTTTT
CDR3aa: CASRLDSPYTGELFF

j_gene: TRBJ1-1
v_gene: TRBV4-1
abundance: NA
d_gene: TRBD1
CDR3nt: TGCGCCAGCAGCCAAGGGGACAGGGCCCTTGAAGCTTTCTTT
CDR3aa: CASSQGDRALEAFF

j_gene: TRBJ2-7
v_gene: TRBV4-1
abundance: NA
d_gene: NA
CDR3nt: TGCGCCAGCAGCCAAGAACAAATTCGGGCTGGGGGGGCCGACTACGAGCAGTACTTC
CDR3aa: CASSQEQIRAGGADYEQYF

j_gene: TRBJ1-3
v_gene: TRBV4-1
abundance: NA
d_gene: NA
CDR3nt: TGCGCCAGCAGCCAAGATTTATCGGGGAGTTGCGATGGAAACACCATATATTTT
CDR3aa: CASSQDLSGSCDGNTIYF

j_gene: TRBJ2-3
v_gene: TRBV19
abundance: NA
d_gene: TRBD2
CDR3nt: TGTGCCAGTAGTATAATCCCGGCTAGCGGCTACAACCCTTTGGGGAAGGCAGCAACAGATACGCAGTATTTT
CDR3aa: CASSIIPASGYNPLGKAATDTQYF

j_gene: TRBJ1-6
v_gene: TRBV2
abundance: once
d_gene: TRBD1
CDR3nt: TGTGCCAGCAGTGACAGTGGACAGGGCCTCGATAATTCACCCCTCCACTTT
CDR3aa: CASSDSGQGLDNSPLHF

j_gene: TRBJ1-6
v_gene: TRBV6-4
abundance: NA
d_gene: NA
CDR3nt: TGTGCCAGCAGTGACCAGTACATCGCAGCGCGAGGTCCTGATTTCGATTCACCCCTCCACTTT
CDR3aa: CASSDQYIAARGPDFDSPLHF

j_gene: TRBJ2-1
v_gene: TRBV30
abundance: NA
d_gene: TRBD2
CDR3nt: TGTGCCTCTGGGAGTAGCGGGTACAATGAGCAGTTCTTC
CDR3aa: CASGSSGYNEQFF

j_gene: TRBJ2-5
v_gene: TRBV6-5
abundance: NA
d_gene: NA
CDR3nt: TGTGCCAGCAGTTACACGACGGGGTTTGGGGAGACCCAGTACTTC
CDR3aa: CASSYTTGFGETQYF

j_gene: TRBJ1-1
v_gene: TRBV6-1
abundance: once
d_gene: NA
CDR3nt: TGTGCCAGCAGCGACCCGACAGAGGACGCTGAAGCTTTCTTT
CDR3aa: CASSDPTEDAEAFF

j_gene: TRBJ2-5
v_gene: TRBV25-1
abundance: few
d_gene: NA
CDR3nt: TGTGCCAGCAGTGTATTGAGACTTTCAGGAGGAGAGACCCAGTACTTC
CDR3aa: CASSVLRLSGGETQYF

j_gene: TRBJ1-2
v_gene: TRBV28
abundance: NA
d_gene: NA
CDR3nt: TGTGCCAGCAGTTTAGGGGGCAGGGGTATTGATGGCTACACCTTC
CDR3aa: CASSLGGRGIDGYTF

j_gene: TRBJ2-7
v_gene: TRBV7-9
abundance: NA
d_gene: NA
CDR3nt: TGTGCCAGCAGCTTCCCTAAAAAGGGGGTCAGGAGATTCTCCTACGAGCAGTACTTC
CDR3aa: CASSFPKKGVRRFSYEQYF

j_gene: TRBJ1-1
v_gene: TRBV6-1
abundance: NA
d_gene: TRBD1
CDR3nt: TGTGCCAGCAGTGGTCCCCGGGACAGGGGAGCGAACACTGAAGCTTTCTTT
CDR3aa: CASSGPRDRGANTEAFF

j_gene: TRBJ1-3
v_gene: TRBV4-1
abundance: NA
d_gene: NA
CDR3nt: TGCGCCAGCAGCCAAGCTCGGGGGATCATAGGAGGAAACACCATATATTTT
CDR3aa: CASSQARGIIGGNTIYF

j_gene: TRBJ2-7
v_gene: TRBV10-3
abundance: NA
d_gene: NA
CDR3nt: TGTGCCATCAGTGAGTCGTCAGGTACAGTCAACTACGAGCAGTACTTC
CDR3aa: CAISESSGTVNYEQYF

j_gene: TRBJ2-7
v_gene: TRBV7-9
abundance: NA
d_gene: NA
CDR3nt: TGTGCCAGCAGCCGGAGACAGGTCTACGAGCAGTACTTC
CDR3aa: CASSRRQVYEQYF

j_gene: TRBJ1-2
v_gene: TRBV6-1
abundance: few
d_gene: TRBD1
CDR3nt: TGTGCCAGCAGGACAGGGGGCTATGGCTACACCTTC
CDR3aa: CASRTGGYGYTF

j_gene: TRBJ2-1
v_gene: TRBV20-1
abundance: NA
d_gene: NA
CDR3nt: TGCAGTGCTAGGGGGGCGGGTGAGCAGTTCTTC
CDR3aa: CSARGAGEQFF

j_gene: TRBJ1-1
v_gene: TRBV30
abundance: NA
d_gene: NA
CDR3nt: TGTGCCTGGAATGGCATTCGGTTTGGGGGCATAAAGGACACTGAAGCTTTCTTT
CDR3aa: CAWNGIRFGGIKDTEAFF

j_gene: TRBJ1-1
v_gene: TRBV29-1
abundance: NA
d_gene: NA
CDR3nt: TGCAGCGTTGAAGATCAGGGGAACACTGAAGCTTTCTTT
CDR3aa: CSVEDQGNTEAFF

j_gene: TRBJ2-7
v_gene: TRBV5-1
abundance: NA
d_gene: TRBD2
CDR3nt: TGCGCCAGCAGCTTGAGATGGGCGGGGGGGGCACGCGAGCAGTACTTC
CDR3aa: CASSLRWAGGAREQYF

j_gene: TRBJ2-2
v_gene: TRBV7-8
abundance: NA
d_gene: NA
CDR3nt: TGTGCCAGCAGCCCCCCCGGAGTCGCCGGGGAGCTGTTTTTT
CDR3aa: CASSPPGVAGELFF

j_gene: TRBJ1-6
v_gene: TRBV19
abundance: NA
d_gene: NA
CDR3nt: TGTGCCAGTAGTATCTTCGGGAGGGAACTATCACCCCTCCACTTT
CDR3aa: CASSIFGRELSPLHF

j_gene: TRBJ2-1
v_gene: TRBV4-3
abundance: once
d_gene: NA
CDR3nt: TGCGCCAGCAGCCAGCAGGCGGGGTCAAAATACAATGAGCAGTTCTTC
CDR3aa: CASSQQAGSKYNEQFF

j_gene: TRBJ2-7
v_gene: TRBV19
abundance: few
d_gene: TRBD1
CDR3nt: TGTGCCAGTAGTATGGTAAGGACAGGGGGCTCCTACGAGCAGTACTTC
CDR3aa: CASSMVRTGGSYEQYF

j_gene: TRBJ2-2
v_gene: TRBV6-1
abundance: NA
d_gene: NA
CDR3nt: TGTGCCAGCAGTGAATACAGGGACACCGGGGAGCTGTTTTTT
CDR3aa: CASSEYRDTGELFF

j_gene: TRBJ2-5
v_gene: TRBV5-6
abundance: NA
d_gene: TRBD1
CDR3nt: TGTGCCAGCAGCTTGGTCGGGACAGAAGAGACCCAGTACTTC
CDR3aa: CASSLVGTEETQYF

j_gene: TRBJ1-3
v_gene: TRBV19
abundance: NA
d_gene: NA
CDR3nt: TGTGCCAGTAGACACAACTGGTACAGGACGGTTGGCACCATATATTTT
CDR3aa: CASRHNWYRTVGTIYF

j_gene: TRBJ2-5
v_gene: TRBV9
abundance: NA
d_gene: NA
CDR3nt: TGTGCCAGCAGCGTAGCTCTGGCAGGTCACCAAGAGACCCAGTACTTC
CDR3aa: CASSVALAGHQETQYF